This T cell receptor beta chain was observed in a study of Tregs in tolerant kidney transplant recipients (dated by TCRdb to about 2019). Turning to the overall study: The transplants used related donors along with nonmyeloablative bone marrow transplantation, and in the human trials mixed chimerism was transient. Before combined kidney and bone marrow transplantation, this study identified donor-specific regulatory T cells using TCRbeta sequencing and then followed those same cells after transplant.

The time point label on this specimen signifies: blood sample drawn before combined kidney and bone marrow transplant. Thawed PBMCs were FACS-sorted into unstimulated Tregs (CD4+CD25+CD127-), CD4+ non-Tregs (CD4+CD25-), CD4 cells and CD8 cells. A few combined kidney and bone marrow transplant recipients from the ITN036ST trial were included as patients, and samples were available only from these trial subjects. Healthy control blood was processed to PBMCs by Ficoll density gradient and cryopreserved, and patient PBMCs were collected before and after transplant. Genomic DNA was extracted from sorted cells with the QIAGEN DNeasy Blood and Tissue Kit for TCRbeta CDR3 sequencing. High-throughput TCRbeta CDR3 sequencing, including PCR amplification with bias correction and internal controls, was performed commercially through immunoSEQ. Processing in the source paper ran as follows. Unique productive TCRbeta sequences were defined by CDR3 nucleotide sequence where primers matched, and otherwise by CDR3 amino acid sequence together with Vbeta and Jbeta genes. To correct sorting error, sequences shared between sorted populations at a frequency ratio of 2:1 or less were removed; the rest were assigned to the higher population. A sequence was defined as donor-reactive if the sequence was expanded at least 5-fold in CFSE-low cells compared with unstimulated cells and had a frequency of at least 0.01% in CFSE-low cells. Jensen-Shannon divergence calculated on the top 100 TCRbeta sequences ranked by frequency was used to measure repertoire divergence. When a sample had multiple sequencing runs, each run was corrected for sorting error separately and the runs were then pooled. TCRdb provides this immuneACCESS table in a form limited to in-frame rearrangements. Some clones are lacking; in checked studies, under half of them reflect an unresolved V gene, and why the rest are absent is not known. V and J calls and clone size are given by that table; D and trimming were obtained from the DNA. The table for this sample lists about 66,000 clones; 80% to 95% of them were counted only once. The ten largest clones take up 9.5% to 12% of the sample.

Regarding this clone: The specificity of this receptor is unknown. No much larger clonotype is one base removed from it; base qualities were not supplied.

Trimming at the junction amounts to 5 bases on V and 0 bases on J, and the germline ends lie 9 bases apart. In the germline V gene, CDR1 corresponds to MDHEN and CDR2 to SYDVKM. Counted from cysteine to phenylalanine, this CDR3 has 14 amino acids. CDR3 DNA only is kept here, 42 bases in frame from base 1. What the work shows at the level of the full study, not this receptor alone: Expanding Tregs with activated donor B cells appeared to identify the most biologically relevant and donor-specific TCRbeta repertoire. Biological reproducibility was not directly addressed, though technical replication error appeared minimal. Because the PCR primers were changed over time for some patients, nucleotide-level comparison could not be performed across the samples from those patients. The study was constrained by small patient numbers, and validation of the findings is required in larger populations and under other immunosuppression protocols. In tolerant patients, donor-specific Tregs expanded more than Tregs overall, which suggests antigen-driven rather than nonspecific expansion.

The chain is encoded by TRBV28 joined to TRBJ2-3; the best D guess is TRBD1, with 5 bases matching. This receptor was taken from a human donor who received a combined kidney and bone marrow transplant. Sequencing was performed on CD8+ T cells from blood, taken before the transplant. Here the CDR3 is given as CASSPRQSTDTQYF. The sequenced DNA is TGTGCCAGCAGTCCTCGACAGAGCACAGATACGCAGTATTTT. Where the CDR3 stops, the reference TRBV28 and TRBJ2-3 genes take over; the full variable domain is DVKVTQSSRYLVKRTGEKVFLECVQDMDHENMFWYRQDPGLGLRLIYFSYDVKMKEKGDIPEGYSVSREKKERFSLILESASTNQTSMYLCASSPRQSTDTQYFGPGTRLTVL.